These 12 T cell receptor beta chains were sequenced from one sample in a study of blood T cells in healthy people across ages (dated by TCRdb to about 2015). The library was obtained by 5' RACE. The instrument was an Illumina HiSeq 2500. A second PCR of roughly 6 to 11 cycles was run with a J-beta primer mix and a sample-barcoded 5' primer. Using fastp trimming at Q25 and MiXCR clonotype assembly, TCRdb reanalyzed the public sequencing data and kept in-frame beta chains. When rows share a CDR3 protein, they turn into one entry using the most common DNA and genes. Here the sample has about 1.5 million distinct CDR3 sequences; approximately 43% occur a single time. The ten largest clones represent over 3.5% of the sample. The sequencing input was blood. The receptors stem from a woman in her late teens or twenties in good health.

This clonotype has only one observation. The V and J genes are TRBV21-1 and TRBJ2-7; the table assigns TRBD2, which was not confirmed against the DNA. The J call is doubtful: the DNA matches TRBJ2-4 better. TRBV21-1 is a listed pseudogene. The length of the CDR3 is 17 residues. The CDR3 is CASSPRKKYLAKNIQYF. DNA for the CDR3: TGTGCCAGCAGCCCGAGGAAGAAATACCTAGCCAAAAACATTCAGTACTTC.

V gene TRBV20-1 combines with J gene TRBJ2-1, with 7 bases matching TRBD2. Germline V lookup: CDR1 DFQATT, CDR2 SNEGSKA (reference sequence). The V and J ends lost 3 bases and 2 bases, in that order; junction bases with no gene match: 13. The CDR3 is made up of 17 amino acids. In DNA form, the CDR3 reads TGCAGTGCTAGGCCCGTGGGTAGCGGGCCCGCCTACAATGAGCAGTTCTTC. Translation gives CSARPVGSGPAYNEQFF.

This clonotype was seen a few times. Written as DNA, the CDR3 is TGTGCCAGCAGCCCCACAGGGGTTGGGGCCAACGTCCTGACTTTC. Protein: CASSPTGVGANVLTF. The chain recombines TRBV12-3 or TRBV12-4 with TRBJ2-6; 7 nucleotides match TRBD1. The CDR3 spans 15 residues. V dropped 6 bases and J dropped 3; count of bases not matched to a gene: 5.

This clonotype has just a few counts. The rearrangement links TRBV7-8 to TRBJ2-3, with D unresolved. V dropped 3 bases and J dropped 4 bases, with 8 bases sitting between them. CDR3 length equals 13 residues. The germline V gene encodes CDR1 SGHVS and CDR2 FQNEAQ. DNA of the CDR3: TGTGCCAGCAGCTTGGAGTCCCCAGATACGCAGTATTTT. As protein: CASSLESPDTQYF.

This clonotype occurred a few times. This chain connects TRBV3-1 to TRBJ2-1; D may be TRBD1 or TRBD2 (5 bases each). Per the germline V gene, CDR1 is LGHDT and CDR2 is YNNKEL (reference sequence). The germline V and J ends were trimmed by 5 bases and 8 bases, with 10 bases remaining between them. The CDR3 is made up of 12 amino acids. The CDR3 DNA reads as TGTGCCAGCAGCTCATCGGGGCATGAGCAGTTCTTC. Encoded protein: CASSSSGHEQFF.

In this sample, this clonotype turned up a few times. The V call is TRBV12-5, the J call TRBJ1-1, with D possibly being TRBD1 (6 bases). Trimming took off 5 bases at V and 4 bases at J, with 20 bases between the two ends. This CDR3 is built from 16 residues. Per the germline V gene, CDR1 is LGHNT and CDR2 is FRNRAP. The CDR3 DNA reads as TGTGCTAGTGGTCCCCACATCATCGTCAGGGGCACTGAAGCTTTCTTT. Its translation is CASGPHIIVRGTEAFF.

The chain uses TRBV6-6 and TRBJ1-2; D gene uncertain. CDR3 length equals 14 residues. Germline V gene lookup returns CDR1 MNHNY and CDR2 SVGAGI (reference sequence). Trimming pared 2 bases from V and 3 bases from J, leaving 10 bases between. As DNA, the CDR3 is TGTGCCAGCAGTTACGGCTCGAGGGACTATGGCTACACCTTC. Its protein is CASSYGSRDYGYTF.

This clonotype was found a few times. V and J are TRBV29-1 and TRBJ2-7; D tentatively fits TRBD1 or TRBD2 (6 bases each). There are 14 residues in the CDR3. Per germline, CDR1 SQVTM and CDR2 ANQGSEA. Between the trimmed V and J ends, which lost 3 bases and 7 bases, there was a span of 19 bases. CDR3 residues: CSVDSEGVYNEQYF. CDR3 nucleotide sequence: TGCAGCGTTGACTCGGAGGGGGTATACAATGAGCAGTACTTC.

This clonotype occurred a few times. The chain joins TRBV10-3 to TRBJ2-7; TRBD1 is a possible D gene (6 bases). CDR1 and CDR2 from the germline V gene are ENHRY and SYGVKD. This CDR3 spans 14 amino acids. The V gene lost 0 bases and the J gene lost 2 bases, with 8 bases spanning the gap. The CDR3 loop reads CAISESRTAYEQYF. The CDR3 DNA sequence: TGTGCCATCAGTGAGTCGAGGACAGCCTACGAGCAGTACTTC.

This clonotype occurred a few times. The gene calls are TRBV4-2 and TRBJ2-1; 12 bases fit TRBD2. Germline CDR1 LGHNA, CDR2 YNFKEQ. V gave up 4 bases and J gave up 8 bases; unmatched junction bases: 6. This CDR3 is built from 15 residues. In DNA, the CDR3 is TGTGCCAGCAGCCCGACTAGCGGGAGAGTGGATGAGCAGTTCTTC. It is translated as CASSPTSGRVDEQFF.

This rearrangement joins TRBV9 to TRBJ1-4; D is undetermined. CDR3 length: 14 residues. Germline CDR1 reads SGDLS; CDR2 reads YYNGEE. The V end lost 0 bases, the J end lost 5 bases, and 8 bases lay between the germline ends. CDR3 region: CASSVGGRNEKLFF. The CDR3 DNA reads TGTGCCAGCAGCGTAGGTGGCAGGAATGAAAAACTGTTTTTT.

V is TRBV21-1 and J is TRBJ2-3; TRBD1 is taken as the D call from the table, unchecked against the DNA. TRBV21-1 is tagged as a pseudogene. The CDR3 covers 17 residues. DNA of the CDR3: TGTGCCAGCAGCAAAGCGGCCAGCGGGGCGACCACAGATACGCAGTATTTT. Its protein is CASSKAASGATTDTQYF.